Following are 20 T cell receptor beta chains from one sample sequenced in a study of blood T cell repertoires in COVID-19 (dated by TCRdb to 2018 to 2020). The protocol used for the library was the immunoSEQ multiplex PCR assay. Entries here come from immuneACCESS through TCRdb and include only in-frame sequences with V and J called. Some clones fail to appear in such tables; in the studies checked, an unresolved V gene covers under half of the shortfall, and the cause of the remainder is unknown. The sample includes about 250,000 clones, with more than 85% observed a single time. Approximately 9% of the sample comes from the top ten. The sample consisted of PBMCs or T cells enriched from blood (not recorded which). The receptor set was obtained from a man aged 40-49 years who had recovered from COVID-19.

DNA of the CDR3: TGTGCCAGCAGCTTCCTGACAGGGGGAACAGATACGCAGTATTTT. It is translated as CASSFLTGGTDTQYF. The rearrangement links TRBV11-3 to TRBJ2-3, with 9 bases matching TRBD1. The V and J ends lost 3 bases and 3 bases, in that order; junction bases with no gene match: 4. The germline V gene has CDR1 SGHNT and CDR2 YENEEA. This CDR3 has 15 amino acids.

The V and J genes are TRBV28 and TRBJ2-7; 12 positions match TRBD1. From germline, CDR1 is MDHEN and CDR2 SYDVKM. Trimming removed 5 bases from V and 6 bases from J; junction bases left unmatched: 23. The CDR3 covers 20 residues. The CDR3 protein is CASSKLVLGTGGFGRSEQYF. The CDR3 DNA sequence: TGTGCCAGCAGTAAATTGGTCTTGGGGACAGGGGGCTTTGGAAGATCCGAGCAGTACTTC.

V usage is TRBV5-4 and J usage is TRBJ1-4; 7 bases map to TRBD1. The germline V gene encodes CDR1 SGHNT and CDR2 YYREEE (reference sequence). The CDR3 has 14 residues. Trimming took 6 bases from V and 5 from J; bases not matched to a gene: 7. CDR3 loop: CASTSGQKNEKLFF. The CDR3 nucleotides read TGTGCCAGCACCTCGGGACAGAAAAATGAAAAACTGTTTTTT.

The chain is built from TRBV10-3 and TRBJ2-5; 7 bases are a match to TRBD1. CDR3 size: 14 residues. Germline CDR1 ENHRY, CDR2 SYGVKD. The trim removed 2 bases at V and 5 bases at J, leaving 5 bases unmatched. The CDR3 here is CAISEATGIETQYF. CDR3 DNA: TGTGCCATCAGTGAGGCGACAGGGATTGAGACCCAGTACTTC.

This rearrangement joins TRBV18 to TRBJ1-3; no reliable D call. Trimming took off 6 bases at V and 12 bases at J, with 21 bases between the two ends. Germline-derived CDR1 and CDR2 are KGHSH and LQKENI. The CDR3 has 14 residues. This CDR3 reads CASSREDLGLGIYF. For the CDR3, the DNA is TGTGCCAGCTCGCGCGAAGACCTAGGACTTGGCATATATTTT.

This sequence joins TRBV7-3 and TRBJ1-3; TRBD1 agrees at 8 bases. V shed 1 base and J 0 bases; nucleotides not matched to a gene: 5. Germline V gene sequence: CDR1 SGHTA, CDR2 FQGTGA. There are 17 residues in the CDR3. The CDR3 DNA is TGTGCCAGCAGCTTAATGGGGACAGGCCTCTCTGGAAACACCATATATTTT. Translating it yields CASSLMGTGLSGNTIYF.

Comment on this clone: Other DNA sequences in the sample encode the same CDR3. The gene calls are TRBV7-8 and TRBJ1-3; D remains ambiguous. Germline lookup yields CDR1 SGHVS and CDR2 FQNEAQ. Trimming removed 5 bases from V and 2 bases from J, with 7 bases in between. This CDR3 has 13 amino acids. DNA for the CDR3: TGTGCCAGCAGCCGACTAGCTGGAAACACCATATATTTT. Its protein is CASSRLAGNTIYF.

V gene TRBV20-1 combines with J gene TRBJ1-5; possibly TRBD1 for D (6 bases). Trimming stripped 3 bases from V and 4 bases from J, with 10 bases between. The germline CDR1 and CDR2 sequences are DFQATT and SNEGSKA (reference sequence). The CDR3 length is 13 residues. CDR3 residues: CSASTQGNQPQHF. The CDR3, as DNA: TGCAGTGCTAGTACCCAGGGGAATCAGCCCCAGCATTTT.

The count of this clone is one. The rearrangement uses TRBV7-2 and TRBJ2-7, with 11 nucleotides matching TRBD2. This CDR3 comprises 16 residues. V trimming: 5 bases; J trimming: 0 bases; junction bases outside the gene matches: 6. Germline V gene data show CDR1 as SGHTA and CDR2 as FQGNSA. The CDR3 region has the DNA TGTGCCAGCAGCCCGGGACTAGCGGCAAGCTCCTACGAGCAGTACTTC. Its translation: CASSPGLAASSYEQYF.

The V call is TRBV7-2, the J call TRBJ1-3, with D perhaps TRBD1 (6 bases). The CDR3 is made up of 16 amino acids. Trimming cost V 5 bases and J 1 base, with 15 bases left between them. Germline values: CDR1 SGHTA, CDR2 FQGNSA. In nucleotides, the CDR3 is TGTGCCAGCAGCCCTAGGGCAGGGACATCTGGAAACACCATATATTTT. This translates into CASSPRAGTSGNTIYF.

J is TRBJ1-2 and V is TRBV11-2; D uncertain. Germline lookup yields CDR1 SGHAT and CDR2 FQNNGV. Trimming stripped 5 bases from V and 2 bases from J, with 9 bases between. The CDR3 loop spans 13 amino acids. CDR3 sequence (DNA): TGTGCCAGCAGCGCGGGCAGCAACTATGGCTACACCTTC. Protein sequence: CASSAGSNYGYTF.

The chain has TRBV27 and TRBJ2-3; 7 nucleotides agree with TRBD1. Trimming took 5 bases from V and 2 from J; bases not matched to a gene: 4. Germline assignment: CDR1 MNHEY and CDR2 SMNVEV (reference sequence). The CDR3 totals 14 residues. The CDR3 nucleotides read TGTGCCAGCAGTCCCAGGGGGAACACAGATACGCAGTATTTT. Translation: CASSPRGNTDTQYF.

The chain uses TRBV5-1 and TRBJ2-1; 10 bases align to TRBD2. Germline CDR1 reads SGHRS; CDR2 reads YFSETQ. The CDR3 contains 14 residues. V was pared by 5 bases and J by 9 bases, with 8 bases of the junction left unmatched. This CDR3 reads CASSPSGRGREQFF. The CDR3 nucleotides are TGCGCCAGCAGTCCTAGCGGGAGAGGTCGTGAGCAGTTCTTC.

The chain recombines TRBV30 with TRBJ2-3, with 10 bases lining up with TRBD2. Unmatched junction bases numbered 3, after V lost 1 base and J lost 5 bases. The CDR3 consists of 14 residues. In germline, CDR1 is GTSNPN, CDR2 SVGIG (reference sequence). CDR3 region: CAWSAGTSEDTQYF. The CDR3 coding sequence is TGTGCCTGGAGTGCCGGGACTAGCGAAGATACGCAGTATTTT. The complete variable domain, with remaining parts taken from reference TRBV30 and TRBJ2-3, reads SQTIHQWPATLVQPVGSPLSLECTVEGTSNPNLYWYRQAAGRGLQLLFYSVGIGQISSEVPQNLSASRPQDRQFILSSKKLLLSDSGFYLCAWSAGTSEDTQYFGPGTRLTVL.

This chain links TRBV9 with TRBJ2-5; maybe TRBD2 (5 bases). Trimming left V 4 bases short and J 5 bases short, with 12 bases between. The CDR3 totals 13 residues. CDR1 SGDLS and CDR2 YYNGEE come from the germline V gene. In nucleotides, the CDR3 is TGTGCCAGCAGCCCCGACGGGGTGGAGACCCAGTACTTC. This encodes CASSPDGVETQYF.

This sequence joins TRBV9 and TRBJ1-1, with D unresolved. Germline loops: CDR1 SGDLS, CDR2 YYNGEE. The ends were cut back, 0 bases at V and 0 bases at J, with 9 bases in the middle. CDR3 length: 15 residues. CDR3 coding DNA: TGTGCCAGCAGCGTAGTCTCAGGCCTGAACACTGAAGCTTTCTTT. It codes for CASSVVSGLNTEAFF. The whole variable domain, remainder taken from reference TRBV9 and TRBJ1-1, is DSGVTQTPKHLITATGQRVTLRCSPRSGDLSVYWYQQSLDQGLQFLIQYYNGEERAKGNILERFSAQQFPDLHSELNLSSLELGDSALYFCASSVVSGLNTEAFFGQGTRLTVV.

This clone was observed a few times. The gene calls are TRBV4-2 and TRBJ1-2, with 7 bases matching TRBD1. The CDR3 contains 14 residues. The ends lost 4 bases at V and 2 bases at J; junction bases unmatched: 4. The germline gives CDR1 LGHNA, CDR2 YNFKEQ. The CDR3 region is CASSPGTENYGYTF. In nucleotides, the CDR3 is TGTGCCAGCAGCCCAGGGACAGAGAACTATGGCTACACCTTC.

This clone came up once. The chain couples TRBV19 to TRBJ2-3, with 10 positions matching TRBD1. The trim removed 9 bases at V and 4 bases at J, leaving 7 bases unmatched. The germline V gene encodes CDR1 LNHDA and CDR2 SQIVND (reference sequence). The CDR3 runs to 14 residues. CDR3 in DNA: TGTGCCAGCAAAGACAGGGGGCCGGCAGATACGCAGTATTTT. Encoded protein: CASKDRGPADTQYF.

In DNA form, the CDR3 reads TGCGCCAGCAGCGCCCGGGACATCGGGGAAAAACTGTTTTTT. Protein sequence: CASSARDIGEKLFF. This sequence joins TRBV5-1 and TRBJ1-4, with D maybe TRBD1 (6 bases). V was clipped by 4 bases and J by 8 bases, with 15 bases between them. Germline lookup yields CDR1 SGHRS and CDR2 YFSETQ. The CDR3 runs 14 residues.

V gene TRBV5-6 combines with J gene TRBJ1-2; the match to TRBD1 covers 8 bases. V lost 0 bases, J lost 8 bases, and 12 bases stayed unmatched. From germline, CDR1 is SGHDT and CDR2 YYEEEE. The CDR3 covers 16 residues. Written as DNA, the CDR3 is TGTGCCAGCAGCTTGGGATCAGGGCAGGGGGCTGGAGGCTACACCTTC. Protein: CASSLGSGQGAGGYTF.